This T cell receptor (beta chain) emerged from a study of sequential checkpoint blockade in melanoma. As for the study in general: Both treatment sequences were followed by maintenance nivolumab. TCRβ was sequenced from DNA of 91 pretreatment tumors. After nivolumab or ipilimumab alone, some 22 patients had week-13 rebiopsies. Study-wide points: Tumor T-cell fraction and clonality correlated with PD-L1 and CD8+ counts.

Treatment indicated: randomized to nivolumab then ipilimumab (arm A) or the reverse (arm B). CDR1 and CDR2 from the germline V gene are MNHGY and SAAAGT. The CDR3 spans 17 residues. The ends were cut back, 2 bases at V and 0 bases at J, with 13 bases in the middle. Only in-frame clones appear in the TCRdb table, and some are missing; sequencing was by immunoSEQ multiplex PCR. The table has 4,500 to 5,000 clones, 24% seen once. Notes on this clone: Its cognate antigen is unknown.

This material consisted of tumor tissue (inferred from file names), taken from a patient given nivolumab and ipilimumab in sequence. This clonotype originated in a human donor with melanoma. V usage is TRBV6-8 and J usage is TRBJ2-2, with D possibly called TRBD1 or TRBD2 (5 bases each). The CDR3 is CASSYRGTDTNTGELFF. Here the CDR3 DNA reads TGTGCCAGCAGTTACCGGGGCACGGACACGAACACCGGGGAGCTGTTTTTT.